This T cell receptor (beta chain) derives from a study of T-cell memory formation after mild COVID-19 (dated by TCRdb to 2020 to 2023). For context, the study as a whole: TCR sequence clusters from the two donors were largely donor specific. The cohort was made up of two young adult volunteers, one female and one male, who were previously healthy. In two donors, T-cell clones that expanded and contracted after mild COVID-19 were followed by sequencing TCRalpha and TCRbeta repertoires longitudinally. The paper's findings and limits, for the study overall: The second-wave clones that peaked on day 37 were not confirmed to be SARS-CoV-2 specific. Clones contracting from day 15 to 85 had balanced CD4/CD8 phenotypes, while a second wave expanding from day 15 to 37 was biased towards CD4+. Contracting CD4+ clones were found mainly in CM and EM memory subsets, while CD8+ clones were enriched in EMRA. Only a couple of mild cases were covered by the study, and larger cohorts that include severe cases with pre-infection samples were considered necessary. Some responding clones were detected in pre-infection memory, which suggested that pre-existing cross-reactive memory T cells had joined the SARS-CoV-2 response.

In this sample, this clonotype turned up many times. Its antigen has not been determined. Base qualities are missing; no much larger clone stands one base away. From its cysteine to its phenylalanine, the CDR3 spans 18 amino acids. Of the read, only the CDR3 DNA is kept; its 54 bases are in frame from base 1. The trim is 3 bases for V and 2 bases for J, with a gap of 20 bases between the germline ends. The sequencer was an Illumina NovaSeq 6000. cDNA libraries for TCRalpha and TCRbeta were prepared by 5'RACE using constant-segment primers, with sample barcodes and unique molecular identifiers added. Trizol reagent was used to extract RNA from every sample. Amplification of the libraries took two PCR steps, and the second step added a second sample barcode plus Illumina TruSeq adapters. Sequencing of the libraries was done on an Illumina NovaSeq, producing 2 x 150 bp paired-end reads. Turning to the authors' computational methods: Demultiplexing of reads and collapsing into UMI-guided consensus sequences were performed with migec v1.2.7. Using mixcr v2.1.11, the UMI consensuses were aligned to TRA and TRB V and J templates and assembled into clonotypes. A clonotype was counted as expanded or contracted only if both edgeR and NoisET called the change significant, with noise models trained on biological replicates. For edgeR calls, the cutoffs were a false discovery rate-adjusted p below 0.01 and a log2 fold-change threshold of 1. PCA with hierarchical clustering of max-normalized trajectories of the 1000 most abundant clonotypes was used as exploratory dynamics analysis. Separately sequenced CD4+ and CD8+ repertoires were used to assign a CD4 or CD8 phenotype to each responding clone. TCRdb handled the public reads itself, with Q25 trimming in fastp and clone calling in MiXCR, and kept productive beta chains. When rows share a CDR3 protein, they turn into one entry using the most common DNA and genes. TCRdb, not the original authors, processed these V and J calls. This sample is represented by roughly 35,000 distinct CDR3 sequences; around a fifth of them were singletons. Jointly, the top ten make up more than 1.5% of the sample.

Ficoll-Paque density gradient centrifugation was used to isolate PBMCs. Recombination linked TRBV12-3 or TRBV12-4 to TRBJ1-5; TRBD1 might be the D gene, on 6 matching bases. The specimen was PBMCs or a T cell subset sorted from them (not recorded which). This receptor was identified in an adult who had mild COVID-19 (a few samples of this study predate the infection). The sample titles of this study are shuffled in the database, so cell type and time point are left out. At the DNA level, the sequence is TGTGCCAGCAGTTTGGGGCCCCATGCAGGGACACGCAATCAGCCCCAGCATTTT. Its translation is CASSLGPHAGTRNQPQHF.